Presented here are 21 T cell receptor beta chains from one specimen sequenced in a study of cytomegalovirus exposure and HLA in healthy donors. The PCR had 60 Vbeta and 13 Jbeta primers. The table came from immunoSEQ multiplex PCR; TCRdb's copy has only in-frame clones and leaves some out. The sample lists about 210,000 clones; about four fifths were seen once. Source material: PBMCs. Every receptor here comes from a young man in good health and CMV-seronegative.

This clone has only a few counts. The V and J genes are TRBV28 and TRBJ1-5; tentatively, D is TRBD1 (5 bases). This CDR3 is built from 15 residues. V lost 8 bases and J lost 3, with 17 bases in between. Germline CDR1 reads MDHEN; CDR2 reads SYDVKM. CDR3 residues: CASAVEWTTNQPQHF. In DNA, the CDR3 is TGTGCCAGCGCAGTCGAATGGACAACCAATCAGCCCCAGCATTTT.

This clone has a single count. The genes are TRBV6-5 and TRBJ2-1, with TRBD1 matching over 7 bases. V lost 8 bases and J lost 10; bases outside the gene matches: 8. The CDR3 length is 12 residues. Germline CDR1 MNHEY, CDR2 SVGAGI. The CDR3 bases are TGTGCCAGCCAGGGGGTGTTTGGAGAGCAGTTCTTC. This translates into CASQGVFGEQFF.

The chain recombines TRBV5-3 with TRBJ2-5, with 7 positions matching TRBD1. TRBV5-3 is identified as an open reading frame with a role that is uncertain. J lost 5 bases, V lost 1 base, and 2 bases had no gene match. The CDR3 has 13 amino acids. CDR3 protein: CARSLLRGETQYF. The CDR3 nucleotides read TGTGCCAGAAGCTTGCTCAGGGGGGAGACCCAGTACTTC.

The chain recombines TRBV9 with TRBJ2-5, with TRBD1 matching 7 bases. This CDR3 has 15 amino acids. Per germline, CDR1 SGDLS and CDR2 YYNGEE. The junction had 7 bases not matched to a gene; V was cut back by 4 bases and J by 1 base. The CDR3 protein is CASSRGQRSQETQYF. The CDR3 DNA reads TGTGCCAGCAGCCGGGGACAGCGGAGCCAAGAGACCCAGTACTTC. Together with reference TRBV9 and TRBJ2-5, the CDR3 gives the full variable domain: DSGVTQTPKHLITATGQRVTLRCSPRSGDLSVYWYQQSLDQGLQFLIQYYNGEERAKGNILERFSAQQFPDLHSELNLSSLELGDSALYFCASSRGQRSQETQYFGPGTRLLVL.

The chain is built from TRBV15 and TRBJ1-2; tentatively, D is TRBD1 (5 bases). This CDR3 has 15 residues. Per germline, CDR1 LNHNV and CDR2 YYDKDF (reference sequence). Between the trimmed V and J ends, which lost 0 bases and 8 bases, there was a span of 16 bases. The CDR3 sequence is CATSRDLDSYLGYTF. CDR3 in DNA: TGTGCCACCAGCAGAGATTTAGACAGCTATTTAGGCTACACCTTC. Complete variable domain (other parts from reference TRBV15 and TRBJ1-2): DAMVIQNPRYQVTQFGKPVTLSCSQTLNHNVMYWYQQKSSQAPKLLFHYYDKDFNNEADTPDNFQSRRPNTSFCFLDIRSPGLGDTAMYLCATSRDLDSYLGYTFGSGTRLTVV.

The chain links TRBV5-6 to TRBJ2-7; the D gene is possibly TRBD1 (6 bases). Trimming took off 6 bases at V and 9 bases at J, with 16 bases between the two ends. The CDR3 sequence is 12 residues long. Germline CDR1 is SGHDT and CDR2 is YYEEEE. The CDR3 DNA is TGTGCCAGCACAGCAGATTCGACAGGGCAGTACTTC. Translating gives CASTADSTGQYF.

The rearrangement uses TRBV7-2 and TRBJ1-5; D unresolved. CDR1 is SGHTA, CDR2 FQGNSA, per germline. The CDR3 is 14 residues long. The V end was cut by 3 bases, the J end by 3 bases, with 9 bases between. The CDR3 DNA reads TGTGCCAGCAGCTTGTCGGGTCCCAATCAGCCCCAGCATTTT. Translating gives CASSLSGPNQPQHF.

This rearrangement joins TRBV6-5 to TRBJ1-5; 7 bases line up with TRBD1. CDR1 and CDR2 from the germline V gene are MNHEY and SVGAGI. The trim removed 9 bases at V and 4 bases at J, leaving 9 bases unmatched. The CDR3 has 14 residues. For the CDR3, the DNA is TGTGCCAGTTCGAAGACAGGGTTAAATCAGCCCCAGCATTTT. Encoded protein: CASSKTGLNQPQHF.

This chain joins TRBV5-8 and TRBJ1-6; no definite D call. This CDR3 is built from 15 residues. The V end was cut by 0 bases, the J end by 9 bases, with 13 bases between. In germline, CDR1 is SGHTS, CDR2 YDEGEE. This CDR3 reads CASSLGLGVSSPLHF. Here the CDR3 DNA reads TGTGCCAGCAGCTTGGGTCTGGGAGTTTCTTCACCCCTCCACTTT.

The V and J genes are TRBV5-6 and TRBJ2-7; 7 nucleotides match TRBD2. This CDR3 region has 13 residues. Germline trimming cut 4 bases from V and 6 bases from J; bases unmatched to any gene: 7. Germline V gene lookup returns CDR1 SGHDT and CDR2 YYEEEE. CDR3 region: CASSLRLAGEQYF. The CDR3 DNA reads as TGTGCCAGCAGCCTAAGACTAGCAGGCGAGCAGTACTTC.

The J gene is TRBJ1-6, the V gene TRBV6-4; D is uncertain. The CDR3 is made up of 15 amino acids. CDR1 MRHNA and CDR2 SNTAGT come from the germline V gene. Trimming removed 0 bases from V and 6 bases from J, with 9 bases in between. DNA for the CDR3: TGTGCCAGCAGTGACTCGCGTCATTTTAATTCACCCCTCCACTTT. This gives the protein CASSDSRHFNSPLHF.

CDR3 region: CASSLGQISSYEQYF. CDR3 in DNA: TGCGCCAGCAGCCTAGGACAGATATCCTCCTACGAGCAGTACTTC. The chain joins TRBV4-1 to TRBJ2-7; tentative D call: TRBD1 (6 bases). The CDR3 is 15 amino acids. In germline, CDR1 is MGHRA, CDR2 YSYEKL. V lost 4 bases and J lost 0, with 13 bases in between.

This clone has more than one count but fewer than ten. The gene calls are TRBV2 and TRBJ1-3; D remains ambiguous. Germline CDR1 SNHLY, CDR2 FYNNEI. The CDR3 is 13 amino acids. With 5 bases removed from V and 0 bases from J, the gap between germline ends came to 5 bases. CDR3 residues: CASSPPSGNTIYF. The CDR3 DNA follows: TGTGCCAGCAGTCCTCCCTCTGGAAACACCATATATTTT.

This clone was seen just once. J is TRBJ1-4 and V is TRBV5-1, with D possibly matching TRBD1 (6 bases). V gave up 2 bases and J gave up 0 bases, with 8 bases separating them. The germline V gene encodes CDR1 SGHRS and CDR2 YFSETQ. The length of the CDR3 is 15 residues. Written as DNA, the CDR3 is TGCGCCAGCAGCTTTAACAGGGCAACTAATGAAAAACTGTTTTTT. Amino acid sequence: CASSFNRATNEKLFF.

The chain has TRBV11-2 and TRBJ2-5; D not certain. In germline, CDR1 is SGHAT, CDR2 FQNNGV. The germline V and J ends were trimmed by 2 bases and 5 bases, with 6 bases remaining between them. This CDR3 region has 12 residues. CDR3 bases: TGTGCCAGCAGCTTAACAGCTGAGACCCAGTACTTC. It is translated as CASSLTAETQYF. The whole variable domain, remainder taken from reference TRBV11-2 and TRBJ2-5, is EAGVAQSPRYKIIEKRQSVAFWCNPISGHATLYWYQQILGQGPKLLIQFQNNGVVDDSQLPKDRFSAERLKGVDSTLKIQPAKLEDSAVYLCASSLTAETQYFGPGTRLLVL.

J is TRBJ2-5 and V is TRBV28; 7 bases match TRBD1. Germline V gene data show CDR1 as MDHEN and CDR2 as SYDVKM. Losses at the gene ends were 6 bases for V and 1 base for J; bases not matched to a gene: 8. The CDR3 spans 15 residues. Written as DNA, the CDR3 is TGTGCCAGCAGGAGCGAGGACAGGCTCCAAGAGACCCAGTACTTC. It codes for CASRSEDRLQETQYF.

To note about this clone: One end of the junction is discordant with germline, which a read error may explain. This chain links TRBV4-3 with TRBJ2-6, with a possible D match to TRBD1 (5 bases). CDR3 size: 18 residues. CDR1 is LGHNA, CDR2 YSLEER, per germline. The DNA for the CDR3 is TGCGCCAGCAGCCCAAACCAGCCGGGCGCGGCTGGGGCCAGCGTCCTGACTTTC. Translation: CASSPNQPGAAGASVLTF.

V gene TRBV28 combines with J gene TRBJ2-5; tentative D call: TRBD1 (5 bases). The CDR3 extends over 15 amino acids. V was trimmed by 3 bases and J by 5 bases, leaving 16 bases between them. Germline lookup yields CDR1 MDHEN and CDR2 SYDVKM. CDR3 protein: CASSLGQGLEETQYF. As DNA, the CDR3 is TGTGCCAGCAGTTTGGGGCAGGGTTTGGAGGAGACCCAGTACTTC.

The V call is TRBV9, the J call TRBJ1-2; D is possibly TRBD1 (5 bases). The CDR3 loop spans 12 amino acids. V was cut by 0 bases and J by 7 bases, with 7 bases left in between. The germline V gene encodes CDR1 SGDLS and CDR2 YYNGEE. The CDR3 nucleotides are TGTGCCAGCAGCGTAGAGGGGTTTGGCTACACCTTC. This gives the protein CASSVEGFGYTF. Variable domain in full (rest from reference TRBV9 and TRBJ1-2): DSGVTQTPKHLITATGQRVTLRCSPRSGDLSVYWYQQSLDQGLQFLIQYYNGEERAKGNILERFSAQQFPDLHSELNLSSLELGDSALYFCASSVEGFGYTFGSGTRLTVV.

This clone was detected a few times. This CDR3 reads CAQPGLARHEQFF. The CDR3 bases are TGTGCCCAACCGGGACTGGCACGCCATGAGCAGTTCTTC. The rearrangement links TRBV5-8 to TRBJ2-1, with D tentatively TRBD2 (6 bases). V was trimmed by 10 bases and J by 8 bases, leaving 19 bases between them. The germline V gene has CDR1 SGHTS and CDR2 YDEGEE. The CDR3 sequence is 13 residues long.

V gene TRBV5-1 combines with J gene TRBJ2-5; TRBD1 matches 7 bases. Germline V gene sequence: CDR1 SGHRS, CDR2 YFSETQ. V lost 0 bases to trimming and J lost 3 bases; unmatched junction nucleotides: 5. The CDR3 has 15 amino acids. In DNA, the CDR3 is TGCGCCAGCAGCTTGGGACAGGGCATTAAAGAGACCCAGTACTTC. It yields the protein CASSLGQGIKETQYF.